Detailed here is one TCR beta chain. The cohort comprised adults aged about 18 to 89 years residing in 20 to 25 US areas. Recovery meant two consecutive negative NP/OP PCR tests, professional clearance, or resolved symptoms. Germline V gives CDR1 MGHRA, CDR2 YSYEKL. V lost 1 base to trimming and J lost 7 bases; unmatched junction nucleotides: 7. The CDR3 sequence is 16 residues long. The data derive from a study of blood T cell repertoires in COVID-19. For the study at large: Spain, Italy and the United States supplied samples that represented acute and convalescent COVID-19. PBMCs, B-cell-depleted T cells, or T cells were the source of the cDNA or gDNA that made up the material.

Sequencing used immunoSEQ multiplex PCR; TCRdb keeps in-frame clones, though not all of them. The top ten clones hold 3.5% to 4.5% of a sample with roughly 290,000 clones, 80% to 90% of them seen once. Sequencing was done on a sample of PBMCs or T cells enriched from blood (not recorded which). The rearrangement links TRBV4-1 to TRBJ1-6, with 7 bases aligning to TRBD1. This receptor was identified in a woman aged 25-40 years who had recovered from COVID-19. CDR3 amino acids: CASSQVGQKKNSPLHF. DNA of the CDR3: TGCGCCAGCAGCCAAGTGGGACAGAAAAAAAATTCACCCCTCCACTTT.